The present entry profiles one TCR beta chain with its context. The data stem from a study of blood T cell repertoires in COVID-19. Looking at the study overall: Some COVID-19 samples were acute and others convalescent; all came from the United States, Italy and Spain. PBMCs, B-cell-depleted T cells, or T cells provided the cDNA or gDNA that made up the material.

The J segment lost 6 bases and the V segment lost 4 bases, leaving 9 bases of the junction unmatched. Germline V lookup: CDR1 SGHRS, CDR2 YFSETQ. The CDR3 consists of 14 residues. Under the authors' procedure: Estimation of nucleated cell counts was performed using reference gene primer amplification. Some clones are missing from TCRdb's copy, which holds only in-frame ones; the method was immunoSEQ multiplex PCR. The DNA was the basis for D and trimming; V, J and clone size are from that table. The data show hundreds of thousands of clones, approximately 85% seen once. Sequenced: peripheral blood. This chain uses TRBV5-1 with TRBJ2-5; 7 bases match TRBD1. The receptor was derived from a human donor in a cohort sampled during active COVID-19. CDR3 loop: CASSPPDRVQTQYF. The CDR3 nucleotides are TGCGCCAGCAGCCCCCCCGACAGGGTGCAGACCCAGTACTTC.